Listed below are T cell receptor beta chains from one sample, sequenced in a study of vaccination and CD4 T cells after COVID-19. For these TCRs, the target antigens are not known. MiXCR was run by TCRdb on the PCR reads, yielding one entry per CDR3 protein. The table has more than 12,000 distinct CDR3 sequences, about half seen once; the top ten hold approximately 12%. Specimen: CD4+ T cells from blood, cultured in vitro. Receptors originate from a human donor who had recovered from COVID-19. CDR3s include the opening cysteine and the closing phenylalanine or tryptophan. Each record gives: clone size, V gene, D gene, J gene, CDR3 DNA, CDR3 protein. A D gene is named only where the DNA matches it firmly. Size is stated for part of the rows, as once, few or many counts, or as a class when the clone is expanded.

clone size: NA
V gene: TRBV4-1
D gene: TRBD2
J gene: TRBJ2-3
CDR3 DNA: TGCGCCAGCAGCCAGCTACTAGCGCAAAGCACAGATACGCAGTATTTT
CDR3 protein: CASSQLLAQSTDTQYF

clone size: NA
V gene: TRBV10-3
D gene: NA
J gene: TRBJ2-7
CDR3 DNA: TGTGCCAGCCAGGGACCCCCCTCTGGTGAGCAGTACTTC
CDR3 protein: CASQGPPSGEQYF

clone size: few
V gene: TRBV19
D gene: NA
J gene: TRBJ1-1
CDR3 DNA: TGTGCCAGTAGTATCAGCGGGGCCGAAGCTTTCTTT
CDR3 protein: CASSISGAEAFF

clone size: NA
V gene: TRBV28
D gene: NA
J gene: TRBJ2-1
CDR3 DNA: TGTGCCAGCAGACTTACCGGGACCATTTCCTGGTATGAGCAGTTCTTC
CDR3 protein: CASRLTGTISWYEQFF

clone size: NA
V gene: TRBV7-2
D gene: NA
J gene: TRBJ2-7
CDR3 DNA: TGTGCCAGCAGCCTAACCGGGCGACAGGCCCCGAACTTC
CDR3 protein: CASSLTGRQAPNF

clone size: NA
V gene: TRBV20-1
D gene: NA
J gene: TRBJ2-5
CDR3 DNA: TGCAGTGCTAGAGATCGCCTCCGCGGGCAAGAGACCCAGTACTTC
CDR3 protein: CSARDRLRGQETQYF

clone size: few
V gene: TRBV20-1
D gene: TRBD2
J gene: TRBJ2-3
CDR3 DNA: TGCAGTGCCACGGGACTAGCGGGGCTGGCGGATACGCAGTATTTT
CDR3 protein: CSATGLAGLADTQYF

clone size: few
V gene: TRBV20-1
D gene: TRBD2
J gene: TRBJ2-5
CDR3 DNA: TGCAGTGCTAGAAGGCTAGCGGGAGGGATTAGCAGGGAGACCCAGTACTTC
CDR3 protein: CSARRLAGGISRETQYF

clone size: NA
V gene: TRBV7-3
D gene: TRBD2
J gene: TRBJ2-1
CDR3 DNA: TGTGCCAGCAGCCCGCGAGCGGGAGTGCCCTACAATGAGCAGTTCTTC
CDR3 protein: CASSPRAGVPYNEQFF

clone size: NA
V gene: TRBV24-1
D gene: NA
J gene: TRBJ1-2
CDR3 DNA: TGTGCCACCAGTGACTGGGACACGAACTATGGCTACACCTTC
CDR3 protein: CATSDWDTNYGYTF

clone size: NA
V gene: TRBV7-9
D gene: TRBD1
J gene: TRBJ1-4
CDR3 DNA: TGTGCCAGCAGCACCAGGGGGGGGGATGAAAAACTGTTTTTT
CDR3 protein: CASSTRGGDEKLFF

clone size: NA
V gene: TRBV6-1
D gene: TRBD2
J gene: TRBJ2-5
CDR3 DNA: TGTGCCAGCAGTGAACTAGCGGGACGGGAGACCCAGTACTTC
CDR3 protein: CASSELAGRETQYF

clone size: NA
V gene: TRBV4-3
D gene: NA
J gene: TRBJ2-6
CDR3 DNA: TGCGCCAGCAGCCCAGAAGCAGGGGCTGGGGCCAACGTCCTGACTTTC
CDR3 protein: CASSPEAGAGANVLTF

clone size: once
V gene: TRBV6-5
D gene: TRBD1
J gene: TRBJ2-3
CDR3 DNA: TGTGCCAGCAGTTACTCCCCTTCGACAGGGGCAGATACGCAGTATTTT
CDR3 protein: CASSYSPSTGADTQYF

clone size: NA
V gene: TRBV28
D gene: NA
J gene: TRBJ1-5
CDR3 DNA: TGTGCCAGCACCCTCTCTCAGGGGTATCGGAATCAGCCCCAGCATTTT
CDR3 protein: CASTLSQGYRNQPQHF

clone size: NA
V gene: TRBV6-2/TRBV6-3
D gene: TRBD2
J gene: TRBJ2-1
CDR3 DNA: TGTGCCAGCAGGGATAGCGGGACCTACAATGAGCAGTTCTTC
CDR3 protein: CASRDSGTYNEQFF

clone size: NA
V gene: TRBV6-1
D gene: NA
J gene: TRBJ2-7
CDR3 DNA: TGTGCCAGCAGAATAGCTTCCCGCCCCCACGAGCAGTACTTC
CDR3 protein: CASRIASRPHEQYF

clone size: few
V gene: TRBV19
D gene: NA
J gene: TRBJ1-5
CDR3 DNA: TGTGCCAGTAGTACCGTTGGACAGTTTAGCAATCAGCCCCAGCATTTT
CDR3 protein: CASSTVGQFSNQPQHF

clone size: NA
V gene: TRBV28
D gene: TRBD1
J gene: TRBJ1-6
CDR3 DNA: TGTGCCAGCAGAACAGGGGCGAATTCACCCCTCCACTTT
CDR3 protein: CASRTGANSPLHF

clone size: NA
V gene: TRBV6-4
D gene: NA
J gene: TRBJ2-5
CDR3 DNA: TGTGCCAGCAGTGACCACCAAGAGACCCAGTACTTC
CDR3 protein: CASSDHQETQYF

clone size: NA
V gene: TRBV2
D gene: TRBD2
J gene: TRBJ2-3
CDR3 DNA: TGTGCCAGCAGTGAACGGCTAGCGGACACAGATACGCAGTATTTT
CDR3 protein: CASSERLADTDTQYF

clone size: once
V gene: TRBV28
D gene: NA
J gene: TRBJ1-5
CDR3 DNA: TGTGCCAGCACCCCCTTCTCGGGTATAGGGAGCAATCAGCCCCAGCATTTT
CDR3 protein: CASTPFSGIGSNQPQHF

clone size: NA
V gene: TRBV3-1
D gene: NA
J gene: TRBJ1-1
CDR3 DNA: TGTGCCAGCAGCCTCCCAGGGGCCTCAGGAGTCGCTTTCTTT
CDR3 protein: CASSLPGASGVAFF

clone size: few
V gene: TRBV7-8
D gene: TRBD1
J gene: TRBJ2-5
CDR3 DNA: TGTGCCAGCAGCAGGGGGCTAGGAGAGACCCAGTACTTC
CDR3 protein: CASSRGLGETQYF

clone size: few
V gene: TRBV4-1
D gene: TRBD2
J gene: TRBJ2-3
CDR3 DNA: TGCGCCAGCAGCCTCATACTAGCGGGATTTAGCACAGATACGCAGTATTTT
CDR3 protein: CASSLILAGFSTDTQYF

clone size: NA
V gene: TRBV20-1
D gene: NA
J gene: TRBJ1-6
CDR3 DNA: TGCAGTGCGCCAGACGGCAATTCCTATAATTCACCCCTCCACTTT
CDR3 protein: CSAPDGNSYNSPLHF

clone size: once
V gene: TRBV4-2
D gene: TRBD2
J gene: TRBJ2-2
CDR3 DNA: TGTGCCAGCAGCCAGGTAGCGGGAGCGGCCGGGGAGCTGTTTTTT
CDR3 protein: CASSQVAGAAGELFF

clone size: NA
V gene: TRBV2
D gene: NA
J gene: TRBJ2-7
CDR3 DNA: TGTGCCAGCAGCCCAGACAGCCTAACCTACGAGCAGTACTTC
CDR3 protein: CASSPDSLTYEQYF

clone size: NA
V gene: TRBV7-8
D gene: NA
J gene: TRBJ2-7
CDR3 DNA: TGTGCCAGCAGCACTACCGGAGTCGGCGAGCAGTACTTC
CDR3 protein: CASSTTGVGEQYF

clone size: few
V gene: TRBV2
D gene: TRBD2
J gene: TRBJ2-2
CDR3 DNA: TGTGCCAGCAGGGCCGGGACTAGCGGGATTCTCACCGGGGAGCTGTTTTTT
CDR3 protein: CASRAGTSGILTGELFF

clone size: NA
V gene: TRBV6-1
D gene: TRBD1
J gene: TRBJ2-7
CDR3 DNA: TGTGCCAGCACTAAGTGGGGCGCAGGGGGCGGCCAATACGAGCAGTACTTC
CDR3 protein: CASTKWGAGGGQYEQYF

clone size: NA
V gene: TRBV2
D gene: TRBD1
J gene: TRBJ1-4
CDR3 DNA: TGTGCCAGCAGCGTAGACAGGGGCGAGGAAAAACTGTTTTTT
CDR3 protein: CASSVDRGEEKLFF